The source of this TCR beta chain is a study of cytomegalovirus exposure and HLA in healthy donors. Whole-study context: A previous analysis identified approximately 110 million unique TCR beta sequences derived from around 180 million T cells.

Regarding this clone: Its specificity is unknown.

This CDR3 comprises 15 residues. Germline CDR1 reads SGHVS; CDR2 reads FQNEAQ. Trimming removed 5 bases from V and 9 bases from J, with 22 bases in between. The PCR had 60 Vbeta and 13 Jbeta primers. Here immunoSEQ multiplex PCR was the method, and the copy in TCRdb shows in-frame clones only, minus some. The repertoire holds 100,000 to 150,000 clones, with about 79% as singletons. Notes on the study in general: HLA restriction was apparent for most CMV-associated TCR beta chains in a later analysis.

The sample was PBMCs. The V gene is TRBV7-8, the J gene TRBJ1-1, with a weak D call TRBD1 (6 bases). The TCR was taken from a woman between 50 and 59 years old in good health and CMV-seronegative. Here the CDR3 reads CASSPRAFEGEKAFF. In nucleotides, the CDR3 is TGTGCCAGCAGCCCTCGCGCATTTGAGGGGGAAAAAGCTTTCTTT. The complete variable domain, with remaining parts taken from reference TRBV7-8 and TRBJ1-1, reads GAGVSQSPRYKVAKRGQDVALRCDPISGHVSLFWYQQALGQGPEFLTYFQNEAQLDKSGLPSDRFFAERPEGSVSTLKIQRTQQEDSAVYLCASSPRAFEGEKAFFGQGTRLTVV.